The present T cell receptor (beta chain) was sequenced within a study of shared clonotypes between healthy human individuals. General observations from the study: When compared with the clonotypes that were shared by all four sorted-subset donors, the non-shared clonotypes turned out to have lower generation probabilities.

The CDR3 is 19 residues long. The junction had 10 bases not matched to a gene; V was cut back by 5 bases and J by 1 base. Germline loops: CDR1 SGHTA, CDR2 FQGTGA. A note on this clone: What it binds is not known.

The deep-level immunoSEQ assay was used. It was across several immunoSEQ plates that each subset's genomic DNA was evenly split. Using immunoSEQ multiplex PCR, the repertoire was profiled, and TCRdb retains in-frame clones only, with some absent. The sample includes millions of clones, 85% to 95% of them seen just once. The chain recombines TRBV7-3 with TRBJ2-1; TRBD2 matches 14 bases. Sequencing was done on a sample of naive CD4+ T cells sorted from blood. Subset here: CD45RA+ positively selected. This clonotype was obtained from a young man in good health. The CDR3 region is CASSLGGLAGGSSYNEQFF. Written as DNA, the CDR3 is TGTGCCAGCAGCCTAGGAGGACTAGCGGGGGGCTCGTCCTACAATGAGCAGTTCTTC.